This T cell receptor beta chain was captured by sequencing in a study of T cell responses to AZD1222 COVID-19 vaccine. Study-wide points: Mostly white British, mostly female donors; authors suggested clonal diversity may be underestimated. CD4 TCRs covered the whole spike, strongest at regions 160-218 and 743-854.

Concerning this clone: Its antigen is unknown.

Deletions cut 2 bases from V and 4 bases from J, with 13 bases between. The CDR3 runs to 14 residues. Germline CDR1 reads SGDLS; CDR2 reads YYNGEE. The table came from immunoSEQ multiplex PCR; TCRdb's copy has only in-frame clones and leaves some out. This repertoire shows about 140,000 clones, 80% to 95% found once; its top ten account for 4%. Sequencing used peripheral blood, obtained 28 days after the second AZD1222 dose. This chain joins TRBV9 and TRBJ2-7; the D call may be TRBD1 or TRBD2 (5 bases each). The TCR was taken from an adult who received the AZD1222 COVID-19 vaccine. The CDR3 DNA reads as TGTGCCAGCAGCGTTTGGGGGAATGGTTACGAGCAGTACTTC. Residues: CASSVWGNGYEQYF. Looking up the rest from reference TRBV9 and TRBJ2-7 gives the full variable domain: DSGVTQTPKHLITATGQRVTLRCSPRSGDLSVYWYQQSLDQGLQFLIQYYNGEERAKGNILERFSAQQFPDLHSELNLSSLELGDSALYFCASSVWGNGYEQYFGPGTRLTVT.